The subject of this entry is one T cell receptor beta chain. Its antigen is still unknown. Germline CDR1 MNHEY, CDR2 SMNVEV (reference sequence). The CDR3 runs to 14 residues. V was trimmed by 3 bases and J by 7 bases, leaving 16 bases between them. These data belong to a study of shared clonotypes between healthy human individuals. Study-wide points: The small donor group covered limited genetic and exposure diversity.

Sequencing used immunoSEQ multiplex PCR; TCRdb keeps in-frame clones, though not all of them. The data contain about 2,100,000 clones, roughly 91% of them seen just once; the ten biggest clones take up more than 1.5%. CD8 cells regarded as naive lacked CD45RO, were positively chosen for CCR7, and omitted terminally differentiated effector memory CD45RA+ cells. The TCR comes from a man between 18 and 35 years old in good health. Some clones in this sample may be carry-over from other donors' samples. Material: naive CD8+ T cells from PBMCs. V and J are TRBV27 and TRBJ2-7; D possibly uses TRBD1 or TRBD2 (5 bases each). The DNA for the CDR3 is TGTGCCAGCAGTTTGGGGACGGCGCTACGGGAGCAGTACTTC. It specifies CASSLGTALREQYF.